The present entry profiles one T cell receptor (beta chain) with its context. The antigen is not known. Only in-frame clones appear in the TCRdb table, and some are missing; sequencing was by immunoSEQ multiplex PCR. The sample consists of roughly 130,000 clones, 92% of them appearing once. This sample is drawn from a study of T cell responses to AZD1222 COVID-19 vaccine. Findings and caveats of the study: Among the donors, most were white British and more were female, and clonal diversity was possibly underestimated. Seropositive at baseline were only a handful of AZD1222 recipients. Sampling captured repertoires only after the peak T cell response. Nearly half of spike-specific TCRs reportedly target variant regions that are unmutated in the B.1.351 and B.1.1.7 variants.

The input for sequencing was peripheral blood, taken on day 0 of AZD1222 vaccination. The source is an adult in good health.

The CDR3 is CASSIAKYTGRGTEAFF. CDR3 bases: TGTGCCAGTAGTATAGCCAAGTACACAGGGCGCGGGACTGAAGCTTTCTTT. This rearrangement joins TRBV19 to TRBJ1-1, with a possible D match to TRBD1 (6 bases). V lost 1 base and J 5 bases, leaving 20 bases between the germline ends. Germline-derived CDR1 and CDR2 are LNHDA and SQIVND (reference sequence). The CDR3 loop spans 17 amino acids.